Listed here are 6 T cell receptor beta chains from one sample, sequenced in a study of blood T cell repertoires in COVID-19 (dated by TCRdb to between 2020 and 2021). Libraries were constructed by the immunoSEQ multiplex PCR assay. The immuneACCESS repertoire file appears here via TCRdb, limited to in-frame rearrangements. These files lack a portion of the clones; in checked studies, under half of the deficit traces to unresolved V genes, and the cause of the others is not known. The table for this sample lists 130,000 to 150,000 clones; more than 75% of them were counted only once. Of the sample, 3.5% to 4.5% is held by the ten largest clones. Sequencing was done on a sample of peripheral blood. Receptors were obtained from a man in his fifties or sixties with acute or convalescent COVID-19.

The chain links TRBV4-2 to TRBJ2-7; 9 nucleotides match TRBD1. CDR3 size: 13 residues. J was trimmed by 1 base and V by 6 bases; bases with no gene match: 1. The germline V gene has CDR1 LGHNA and CDR2 YNFKEQ. The DNA of the CDR3 is TGTGCCAGCAGGGGACAGGGTTCCTACGAGCAGTACTTC. This gives the protein CASRGQGSYEQYF.

There are a few counts of this clone. V gene TRBV4-2 combines with J gene TRBJ1-2; D unresolved. Trimming removed 2 bases from V and 2 bases from J, with 15 bases in between. This CDR3 contains 16 residues. From germline, CDR1 is LGHNA and CDR2 YNFKEQ. CDR3 in amino acids: CASSQLVGEGNYGYTF. In nucleotides, the CDR3 is TGTGCCAGCAGCCAATTAGTTGGGGAGGGCAACTATGGCTACACCTTC.

The chain has TRBV6-2 or TRBV6-3 and TRBJ2-1; D uncertain. Per germline, CDR1 MNHEY and CDR2 SVGEGT. The CDR3 runs to 13 residues. V lost 5 bases and J 6 bases, leaving 11 bases between the germline ends. The CDR3 loop reads CASSLPPVNEQFF. The DNA for the CDR3 is TGTGCCAGCAGTCTCCCGCCGGTCAATGAGCAGTTCTTC.

This chain uses TRBV3-1 (or the pseudogene TRBV3-2) with TRBJ2-7; perhaps TRBD1 as D (5 bases). This CDR3 is 14 amino acids long. V was trimmed by 3 bases and J by 3 bases, leaving 12 bases between them. CDR1 and CDR2 (germline): LGHDT, YNNKEL (reference sequence). CDR3 sequence (DNA): TGTGCCAGCAGCCAGCAGCCAGGGAACTACGAGCAGTACTTC. As protein: CASSQQPGNYEQYF.

This sequence joins TRBV19 and TRBJ1-1; no reliable D call. Germline lookup yields CDR1 LNHDA and CDR2 SQIVND (reference sequence). The CDR3 totals 14 residues. V shed 0 bases and J shed 8 bases, with 13 bases lying between them. The CDR3 nucleotides are TGTGCCAGTAGTATAGAAGCCGGCCACGGGGAAGCTTTCTTT. Its translation is CASSIEAGHGEAFF.

V gene TRBV5-4 combines with J gene TRBJ2-4; 10 bases fit TRBD1. V lost 4 bases and J lost 1; bases outside the gene matches: 8. The CDR3 extends over 17 amino acids. From germline, CDR1 is SGHNT and CDR2 YYREEE (reference sequence). The CDR3 reads CASSPGQGEGAKNIQYF. CDR3 sequence (DNA): TGTGCCAGCAGCCCTGGACAGGGGGAAGGGGCCAAAAACATTCAGTACTTC.